This T cell receptor (beta chain) was recorded in a study of shared clonotypes between healthy human individuals. CD8 cells regarded as naive lacked CD45RO, were positively chosen for CCR7, and omitted terminally differentiated effector memory CD45RA+ cells. Germline V CDR1 and CDR2: SGDLS, YYNGEE. With V trimmed by 2 bases and J by 3 bases, 7 bases remained unmatched. The length of the CDR3 is 15 residues. Repertoires were generated with immunoSEQ multiplex PCR, while TCRdb's copy carries only in-frame clones and drops some. The data show about 2 million clones, approximately 94% seen once. The count of this clone is one.

This receptor was identified in a man between 18 and 35 years old in good health. This rearrangement joins TRBV9 to TRBJ2-7, with TRBD1 matching over 8 bases. Material: naive CD8+ T cells sorted from blood. The CDR3 reads CASSVTGVQGYEQYF. The CDR3 DNA reads as TGTGCCAGCAGCGTGACAGGGGTTCAGGGCTACGAGCAGTACTTC. The complete variable domain, with remaining parts taken from reference TRBV9 and TRBJ2-7, reads DSGVTQTPKHLITATGQRVTLRCSPRSGDLSVYWYQQSLDQGLQFLIQYYNGEERAKGNILERFSAQQFPDLHSELNLSSLELGDSALYFCASSVTGVQGYEQYFGPGTRLTVT.